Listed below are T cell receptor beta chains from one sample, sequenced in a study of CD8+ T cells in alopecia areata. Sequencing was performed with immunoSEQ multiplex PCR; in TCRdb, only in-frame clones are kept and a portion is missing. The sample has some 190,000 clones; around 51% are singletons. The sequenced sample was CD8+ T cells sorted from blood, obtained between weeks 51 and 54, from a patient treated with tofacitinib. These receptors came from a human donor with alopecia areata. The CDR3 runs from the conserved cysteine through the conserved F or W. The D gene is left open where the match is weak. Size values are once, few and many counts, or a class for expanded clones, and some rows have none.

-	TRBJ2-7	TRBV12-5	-	CASGLDERGPEQYF	TGTGCTAGTGGTTTAGACGAACGGGGACCCGAGCAGTACTTC
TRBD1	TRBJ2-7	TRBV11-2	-	CASRLRRTGENEQYF	TGTGCCAGCAGGTTAAGGCGGACAGGGGAGAACGAGCAGTACTTC
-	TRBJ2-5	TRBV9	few	CASSPRGGETQYF	TGTGCCAGCAGCCCCCGGGGCGGAGAGACCCAGTACTTC
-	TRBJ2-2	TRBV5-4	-	CASSPKARDTGELFF	TGTGCCAGCAGCCCCAAGGCCAGGGACACCGGGGAGCTGTTTTTT
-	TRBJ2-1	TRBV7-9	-	CASSFSSGNEQFF	TGTGCCAGCAGCTTCTCCAGCGGGAATGAGCAGTTCTTC
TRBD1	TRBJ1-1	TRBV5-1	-	CASITGEGTEAFF	TGCGCCAGCATTACAGGGGAGGGCACTGAAGCTTTCTTT
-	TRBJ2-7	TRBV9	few	CASSAWGTSYEQYF	TGTGCCAGCAGCGCGTGGGGGACTTCCTACGAGCAGTACTTC
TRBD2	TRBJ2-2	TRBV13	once	CASSFRPATSGEWTGELFF	TGTGCCAGCAGCTTCCGTCCCGCCACTAGCGGGGAATGGACCGGGGAGCTGTTTTTT
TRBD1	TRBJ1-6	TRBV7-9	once	CASSITGDNSPLHF	TGTGCCAGCAGCATAACAGGGGATAATTCACCCCTCCACTTT
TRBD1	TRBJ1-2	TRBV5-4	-	CASSPGQDGYTF	TGTGCCAGCAGCCCCGGACAGGATGGCTACACCTTC
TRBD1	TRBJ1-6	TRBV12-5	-	CASGLVTGTGESPLHF	TGTGCTAGTGGTTTGGTAACCGGGACAGGGGAATCACCCCTCCACTTT
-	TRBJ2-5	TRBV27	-	CATQGSTEETQYF	TGTGCCACCCAGGGGAGTACCGAAGAGACCCAGTACTTC
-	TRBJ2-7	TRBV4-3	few	CASSQDWAGSNEQYF	TGCGCCAGCAGCCAAGATTGGGCAGGGAGTAACGAGCAGTACTTC
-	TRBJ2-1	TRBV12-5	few	CASGLVGVQAEVF	TGTGCTAGTGGTTTGGTAGGGGTACAGGCGGAGGTCTTC
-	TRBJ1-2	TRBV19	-	CASSPGNGVGGYTF	TGTGCCAGTAGTCCGGGGAACGGCGTGGGAGGCTACACCTTC
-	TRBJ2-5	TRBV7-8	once	CASSFNQEGQETQYF	TGTGCCAGCAGCTTCAATCAGGAGGGCCAAGAGACCCAGTACTTC
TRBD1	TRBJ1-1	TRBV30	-	CAWRGWRQGAVEAFF	TGTGCCTGGAGGGGATGGCGGCAGGGGGCTGTTGAAGCTTTCTTT
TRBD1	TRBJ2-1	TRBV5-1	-	CASSHGGDRYNEQFF	TGCGCCAGCAGCCATGGAGGGGACAGGTACAATGAGCAGTTCTTC
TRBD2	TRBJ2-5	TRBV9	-	CASSVENSGETQYF	TGTGCCAGCAGCGTAGAAAATAGCGGGGAGACCCAGTACTTC
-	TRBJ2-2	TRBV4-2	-	CASSQGLAVGELFF	TGTGCCAGCAGCCAAGGCTTGGCGGTTGGGGAGCTGTTTTTT
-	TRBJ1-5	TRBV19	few	CASSMRQDYQPQHF	TGTGCCAGTAGTATGAGGCAGGACTATCAGCCCCAGCATTTT
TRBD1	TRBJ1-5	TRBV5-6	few	CASSLGVGQEHF	TGTGCCAGCAGCCTTGGTGTCGGACAGGAGCATTTT
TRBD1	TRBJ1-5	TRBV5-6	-	CASSRLGQGLEPQHF	TGTGCCAGCAGCCGTCTAGGACAGGGTTTAGAGCCCCAGCATTTT
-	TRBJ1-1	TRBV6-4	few	CASSDRESTEAFF	TGTGCCAGCAGTGACAGGGAGAGCACTGAAGCTTTCTTT